This T cell receptor beta chain originates from a study of Graves' ophthalmopathy and Graves' hyperthyroidism. Findings and limits, study-wide: Most expanded clonotypes from thyroid (those above 0.001 frequency) were also found in blood.

This clonotype appeared a few times. Its cognate antigen is unknown. Germline V CDR1 and CDR2: SNHLY, FYNNEI. Unmatched junction bases numbered 5, after V lost 3 bases and J lost 3 bases. There are 15 residues in the CDR3. Amplification from RNA transcripts yielded the TCR beta CDR3 regions. RT-PCR was first run with HTBI primers, then multiplex PCR in a second round. One entry per CDR3 protein results from TCRdb running MiXCR on the multiplex PCR reads. The sample yields about 500,000 distinct CDR3 sequences, roughly an eighth seen once. This sequence joins TRBV2 and TRBJ2-7, with 10 bases that match TRBD2. This TCR derives from a woman in her 30s with Graves' ophthalmopathy. What was sequenced was blood. CDR3 in amino acids: CASSDPGLANYEQYF. Written as DNA, the CDR3 is TGTGCCAGCAGTGACCCGGGACTAGCGAACTACGAGCAGTACTTC.